This T cell receptor beta chain was observed in a study of T-cell memory formation after mild COVID-19. This clonotype was counted only a few times. TCRdb processed the 5' RACE reads anew with MiXCR; each CDR3 protein has one entry. This repertoire shows 150,000 to 200,000 distinct CDR3 sequences, 25% to 40% found once; its top ten account for 12%. Deletions cut 6 bases from V and 0 bases from J, with 14 bases between. The CDR3 covers 15 residues. Germline V gene lookup returns CDR1 SGHRS and CDR2 YFSETQ. This clonotype was obtained from an adult woman who had mild COVID-19 (a few samples of this study predate the infection). Cell type and time point are not known. The specimen sequenced was PBMCs or a T cell subset sorted from them (not recorded which). The chain carries TRBV5-1 and TRBJ2-3; D not certain. The CDR3 region is CASIPGRASTDTQYF. The CDR3 DNA reads as TGCGCCAGCATTCCCGGCCGGGCTAGCACAGATACGCAGTATTTT.